These T cell receptor beta chains were read from a single sample in a study of CD8 T cells in ankylosing spondylitis. TCRdb called the 5' RACE reads again in MiXCR, with one record for every CDR3 protein. The sample has over 150,000 distinct CDR3 sequences, 10% to 15% seen once. Material for sequencing was blood, either unsorted or a sorted T cell fraction (not recorded which). The receptors stem from a male donor with ankylosing spondylitis or in good health (not recorded which). Both conserved end residues are part of each CDR3. D genes are given only for firm matches. A row's size may be missing; if present it is once, few, many or a size class.

clone_size,v_call,d_call,cdr3_length,j_call,cdr3_aa,cdr3_nt
NA,TRBV7-9,NA,12,TRBJ2-7,CASSTLSYEQYF,TGTGCCAGCAGTACCTTGTCCTACGAGCAGTACTTC
few,TRBV29-1,NA,13,TRBJ2-7,CSVDTGLSYEQYF,TGCAGCGTTGACACGGGGCTGTCCTACGAGCAGTACTTC
NA,TRBV5-5,NA,17,TRBJ2-3,CASSRSTFSSSTDTQYF,TGTGCCAGCAGCCGGTCGACTTTTAGTTCTAGCACAGATACGCAGTATTTT
few,TRBV3-1,NA,15,TRBJ2-7,CASSQDPDSHYEQYF,TGTGCCAGCAGCCAAGATCCTGACAGCCACTACGAGCAGTACTTC
few,TRBV27,NA,15,TRBJ2-1,CASTLGSSGFNEQFF,TGTGCCAGCACCCTGGGCTCTTCAGGGTTTAATGAGCAGTTCTTC
once,TRBV12-3/TRBV12-4,TRBD2,17,TRBJ2-2,CASSLDGGGVITGELFF,TGTGCCAGCAGTTTAGATGGCGGGGGAGTAATAACCGGGGAGCTGTTTTTT
few,TRBV4-2,TRBD2,20,TRBJ2-1,CASSQGGLAGVSVFYNEQFF,TGTGCCAGCAGCCAAGGGGGACTAGCGGGAGTATCCGTCTTCTACAATGAGCAGTTCTTC
NA,TRBV5-6,NA,14,TRBJ2-7,CASSLGQTVYEQYF,TGTGCCAGCAGCTTGGGACAGACAGTCTACGAGCAGTACTTC
many,TRBV5-1,TRBD2,17,TRBJ2-1,CASSPGLAGISYNEQFF,TGCGCCAGCAGCCCCGGACTAGCGGGGATATCCTACAATGAGCAGTTCTTC
many,TRBV4-1,TRBD1,17,TRBJ2-3,CASSQDKGGRWTDTQYF,TGCGCCAGCAGCCAAGATAAAGGGGGCCGATGGACAGATACGCAGTATTTT
few,TRBV3-1,TRBD2,17,TRBJ2-5,CASSQPRLAGGLETQYF,TGTGCCAGCAGCCAACCCCGACTAGCGGGAGGGCTGGAGACCCAGTACTTC
NA,TRBV12-3/TRBV12-4,NA,14,TRBJ1-5,CASTPGYSNQPQHF,TGTGCCAGCACCCCCGGTTATAGCAATCAGCCCCAGCATTTT
NA,TRBV12-3/TRBV12-4,NA,14,TRBJ1-4,CASSPGPPGEKLFF,TGTGCCAGCAGTCCCGGGCCACCGGGGGAAAAACTGTTTTTT
few,TRBV20-1,NA,15,TRBJ1-1,CSAFLLGVRDTEAFF,TGCAGTGCCTTCCTCCTCGGGGTAAGGGACACTGAAGCTTTCTTT
many,TRBV20-1,NA,14,TRBJ1-5,CSARVGTENQPQHF,TGCAGTGCTAGGGTCGGGACCGAAAATCAGCCCCAGCATTTT
few,TRBV4-1,TRBD2,15,TRBJ2-5,CASSQDQRGGETQYF,TGCGCCAGCAGCCAAGATCAGCGGGGGGGGGAGACCCAGTACTTC
many,TRBV7-9,NA,17,TRBJ2-2,CASSLERARADTGELFF,TGTGCCAGCAGCTTAGAAAGGGCCAGGGCAGACACCGGGGAGCTGTTTTTT
NA,TRBV2,TRBD2,15,TRBJ2-1,CASLPGREAYNEQFF,TGTGCCAGCCTACCGGGACGGGAGGCCTACAATGAGCAGTTCTTC
NA,TRBV11-2,NA,16,TRBJ2-2,CASSLVDSENTGELVF,TGTGCCAGCAGCTTAGTCGATAGCGAGAACACCGGGGAGCTGGTTTTT
NA,TRBV7-9,NA,17,TRBJ1-1,CASSFPTPSWEDTEAFF,TGTGCCAGCAGCTTCCCCACACCGTCCTGGGAGGACACTGAAGCTTTCTTT
few,TRBV10-3,NA,13,TRBJ1-4,CAIRTQETEKLFF,TGTGCCATCAGGACACAGGAGACTGAAAAACTGTTTTTT
NA,TRBV5-6,TRBD2,16,TRBJ2-5,CASSLGKRGGFETQYF,TGTGCCAGCAGCTTAGGAAAGCGGGGGGGTTTCGAGACCCAGTACTTC
many,TRBV27,NA,13,TRBJ1-1,CASSLSRNTEAFF,TGTGCCAGCAGTTTAAGCAGAAACACTGAAGCTTTCTTT
NA,TRBV20-1,NA,14,TRBJ2-3,CSARGTDSTDTQYF,TGCAGTGCTAGAGGAACGGACAGCACAGATACGCAGTATTTT
few,TRBV12-3/TRBV12-4,NA,14,TRBJ1-2,CASSFTQGAYGYTF,TGTGCCAGCAGCTTCACACAGGGAGCCTATGGCTACACCTTC
NA,TRBV27,NA,13,TRBJ1-6,CASSAGYNSPLHF,TGTGCCAGCAGTGCGGGGTACAATTCACCCCTCCACTTT